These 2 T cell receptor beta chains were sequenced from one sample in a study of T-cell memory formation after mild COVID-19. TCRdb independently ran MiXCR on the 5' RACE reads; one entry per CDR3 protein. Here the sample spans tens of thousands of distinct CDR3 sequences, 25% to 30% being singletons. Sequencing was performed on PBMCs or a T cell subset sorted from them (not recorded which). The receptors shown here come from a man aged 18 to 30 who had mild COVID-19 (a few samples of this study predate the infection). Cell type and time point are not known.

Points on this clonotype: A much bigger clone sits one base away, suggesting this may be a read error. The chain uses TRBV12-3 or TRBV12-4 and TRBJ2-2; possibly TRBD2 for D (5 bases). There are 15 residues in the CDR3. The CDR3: CASSQSVSTTGDLFF. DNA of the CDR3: TGTGCCAGCAGTCAATCGGTATCTACCACCGGGGATCTGTTTTTT.

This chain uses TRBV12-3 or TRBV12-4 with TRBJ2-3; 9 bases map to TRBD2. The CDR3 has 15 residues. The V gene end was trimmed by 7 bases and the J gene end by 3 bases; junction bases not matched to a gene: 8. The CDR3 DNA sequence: TGTGCCAGCACTGCGACTAGCGGCCTTACAGATACGCAGTATTTT. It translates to CASTATSGLTDTQYF.